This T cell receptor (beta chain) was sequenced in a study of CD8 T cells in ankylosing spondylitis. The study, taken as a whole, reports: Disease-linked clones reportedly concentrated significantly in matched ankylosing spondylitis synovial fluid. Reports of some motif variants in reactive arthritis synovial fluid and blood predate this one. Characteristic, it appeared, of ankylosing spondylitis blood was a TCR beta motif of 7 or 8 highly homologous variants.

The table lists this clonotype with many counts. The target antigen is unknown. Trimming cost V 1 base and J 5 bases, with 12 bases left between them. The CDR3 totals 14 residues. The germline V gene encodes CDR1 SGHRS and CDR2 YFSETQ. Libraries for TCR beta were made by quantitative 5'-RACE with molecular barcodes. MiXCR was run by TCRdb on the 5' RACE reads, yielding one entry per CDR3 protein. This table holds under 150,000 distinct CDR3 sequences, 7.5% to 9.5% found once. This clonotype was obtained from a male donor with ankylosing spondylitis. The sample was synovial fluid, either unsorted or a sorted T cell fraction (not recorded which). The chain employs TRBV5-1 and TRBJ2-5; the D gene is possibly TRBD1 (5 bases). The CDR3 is CASSLIQGSETQYF. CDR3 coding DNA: TGCGCCAGCAGCTTGATTCAGGGTTCGGAGACCCAGTACTTC.